A selection of T cell receptor beta chains follows, all from one sample in a study of cytomegalovirus exposure and HLA in healthy donors. Assay used: immunoSEQ multiplex PCR; TCRdb lists only in-frame clones, some missing. The data contain some 190,000 clones, roughly 80% of them singletons. Source material: PBMCs. The receptor set was obtained from a man between 35 and 55 years old in good health and CMV-seronegative. Both conserved end residues are part of each CDR3. Each record gives: D gene, J gene, clone size, CDR3 length, V gene, CDR3 DNA, CDR3 protein. The D gene is left open where the match is weak. Clone size is given for some rows only: seen once, a few or many times, or a class if the clone is expanded.

. | TRBJ1-5 | . | 14 | TRBV11-2 | TGTGCCAGCAGCTTAGACGGGGGCAATCAGCCCCAGCATTTT | CASSLDGGNQPQHF
TRBD1 | TRBJ1-2 | . | 13 | TRBV7-3 | TGTGCCAGCAGCTCAGGACAGGGCTATGGCTACACCTTC | CASSSGQGYGYTF
. | TRBJ1-1 | . | 15 | TRBV10-3 | TGTGCCATCAGCGGCGGTGAGGACAGGAACACTGAAGCTTTCTTT | CAISGGEDRNTEAFF
TRBD1 | TRBJ2-7 | few | 14 | TRBV7-8 | TGTGCCAGCAGTATTCCGGGACAGGGGGTCGAGCAGTACTTC | CASSIPGQGVEQYF
. | TRBJ2-3 | few | 14 | TRBV6-5 | TGTGCCAGCAGTTACCAGGAAGGCACAGATACGCAGTATTTT | CASSYQEGTDTQYF
. | TRBJ1-2 | . | 12 | TRBV6-5 | TGTGCCAGCAGTCCATCCGGGTGGGGCTACACCTTC | CASSPSGWGYTF
. | TRBJ1-2 | . | 11 | TRBV30 | TGTGCCTGGAGTGTACTTGTTGGCTACACCTTC | CAWSVLVGYTF
TRBD2 | TRBJ2-1 | . | 14 | TRBV28 | TGTGCCAGCAGTTTAAGCGGGAGTGACGATGAGCAGTTCTTC | CASSLSGSDDEQFF
TRBD1 | TRBJ2-2 | . | 16 | TRBV5-1 | TGCGCCAGCAGCTTGGTAGGACAGGGTTCGCCCGGGGAGCTGTTTTTT | CASSLVGQGSPGELFF
. | TRBJ1-4 | few | 14 | TRBV5-1 | TGCGCCAGCAGCGCGCAGGGGATGAGAGAAAAACTGTTTTTT | CASSAQGMREKLFF
. | TRBJ1-5 | . | 16 | TRBV30 | TGTGCCTGGAGTTTAAGAACTTGGAGGAGCAATCAGCCCCAGCATTTT | CAWSLRTWRSNQPQHF
TRBD1 | TRBJ1-5 | . | 16 | TRBV30 | TGTGCCTGGAGCGGATACGGGACAGGGGGCAATCAGCCCCAGCATTTT | CAWSGYGTGGNQPQHF
. | TRBJ1-2 | . | 14 | TRBV15 | TGTGCCACCAGCAGAGGTGAGGGTCTCTATGGCTACACCTTC | CATSRGEGLYGYTF
. | TRBJ1-5 | . | 14 | TRBV6-5 | TGTGCCAGCAGTTTAGGAGGGGGCAATCAGCCCCAGCATTTT | CASSLGGGNQPQHF
TRBD2 | TRBJ2-1 | . | 16 | TRBV10-3 | TGTGCCATCAGTGAGAGGACTAGCGGGTTCTACAATGAGCAGTTCTTC | CAISERTSGFYNEQFF
. | TRBJ1-6 | once | 12 | TRBV28 | TGTGCCAGCCAGGTCCAAAGATCACCCCTCCACTTT | CASQVQRSPLHF
. | TRBJ2-7 | . | 14 | TRBV29-1 | TGCAGCGCGTGGGTACCAGGCCACTCCTACGAGCAGTACTTC | CSAWVPGHSYEQYF
TRBD2 | TRBJ2-7 | . | 16 | TRBV9 | TGTGCCAGCAGCGTAGGCCTAGCGGGGGGGGGCTACGAGCAGTACTTC | CASSVGLAGGGYEQYF
. | TRBJ1-2 | . | 15 | TRBV28 | TGTGCCAGCAGTTTAGGAGGTGGAGGAAACTATGGCTACACCTTC | CASSLGGGGNYGYTF
. | TRBJ1-5 | . | 15 | TRBV6-4 | TGTGCCAGCAGTGACTCGTTACAGAGCAATCAGCCCCAGCATTTT | CASSDSLQSNQPQHF
TRBD2 | TRBJ2-7 | . | 14 | TRBV30 | TGTGCCTGGAGGCCTAGCGGGGGTCTCTACGAGCAGTACTTC | CAWRPSGGLYEQYF
TRBD2 | TRBJ2-1 | . | 17 | TRBV4-2 | TGTGCCAGCAGCCAAGATCTCGGAGGGAGGGCCCACAATGAGCAGTTCTTC | CASSQDLGGRAHNEQFF
. | TRBJ2-2 | . | 15 | TRBV5-4 | TGTGCCAGCAGCTTACCGGGACTTAACACCGGGGAGCTGTTTTTT | CASSLPGLNTGELFF
TRBD1 | TRBJ1-2 | . | 15 | TRBV6-5 | TGTGCCAGCAGTTACTCTCTCGGGACAGCATATGGCTACACCTTC | CASSYSLGTAYGYTF
TRBD1 | TRBJ2-7 | . | 13 | TRBV19 | TGTGCCACGAGCGGGACAGGGGTCTACGAGCAGTACTTC | CATSGTGVYEQYF
TRBD1 | TRBJ2-2 | . | 19 | TRBV9 | TGTGCCAGCAGCGTAGAAGACAGAGTCGGCCAGGGGGCTGCCGGGGAGCTGTTTTTT | CASSVEDRVGQGAAGELFF
TRBD1 | TRBJ2-1 | . | 14 | TRBV29-1 | TGCAGCGTTCAAGGGGGCGGAACCTACAATGAGCAGTTCTTC | CSVQGGGTYNEQFF
TRBD2 | TRBJ2-3 | . | 15 | TRBV6-1 | TGTGCCAGCAGGGCGACTAGCGGGGTGGCAGATACGCAGTATTTT | CASRATSGVADTQYF
. | TRBJ1-1 | . | 14 | TRBV6-5 | TGTGCCAGCAGTTACTCCTCAGGGTGGACTGAAGCTTTCTTT | CASSYSSGWTEAFF
TRBD1 | TRBJ2-7 | . | 16 | TRBV11-3 | TGTGCCAGCACCGACCGGGGACAGGAAAGCTCCTACGAGCAGTACTTC | CASTDRGQESSYEQYF
TRBD1 | TRBJ1-5 | few | 14 | TRBV28 | TGTGCCAGCAGTGGAGGGGGCGCGAATCAGCCCCAGCATTTT | CASSGGGANQPQHF
. | TRBJ2-3 | . | 14 | TRBV6-4 | TGTGCCAGCCGGATGGAGTATAGCACAGATACGCAGTATTTT | CASRMEYSTDTQYF
TRBD1 | TRBJ2-7 | once | 18 | TRBV5-1 | TGCGCCAGCAGCCGTCAAATCGCGGGACAGGGGAGCTCCTACGAGCAGTACTTC | CASSRQIAGQGSSYEQYF
. | TRBJ2-1 | . | 12 | TRBV19 | TGTGCCAGTAGTGACACTTTAAGTGAGCAGTTCTTC | CASSDTLSEQFF
TRBD1 | TRBJ1-2 | . | 13 | TRBV4-2 | TGTGCCAGCAGAGAAGACAGGGGAAAAGGCTACACCTTC | CASREDRGKGYTF
. | TRBJ1-2 | . | 14 | TRBV19 | TGTGCCAGTAGTATCTTGGGCTGGAAGGCTGGCTACACCTTC | CASSILGWKAGYTF
. | TRBJ1-3 | . | 18 | TRBV28 | TGTGCCAGCATGGCCCATGGCGCAGGTTTACCCTCTGGAAACACCATATATTTT | CASMAHGAGLPSGNTIYF
. | TRBJ2-2 | . | 16 | TRBV28 | TGTGCCAGCAGTTTATGGACTATATCCTCCACCGGGGAGCTGTTTTTT | CASSLWTISSTGELFF
. | TRBJ2-6 | once | 17 | TRBV5-4 | TGTGCCAGCAGCTTGGGCCTCGGGACAACTGGGGCCAACGTCCTGACTTTC | CASSLGLGTTGANVLTF
TRBD1 | TRBJ1-2 | . | 13 | TRBV9 | TGTGCCAGCGGACGACAGGGGATCTATGGCTACACCTTC | CASGRQGIYGYTF
. | TRBJ1-5 | . | 14 | TRBV6-5 | TGTGCCAGCAGTTCCGGGGGTGGTAATCAGCCCCAGCATTTT | CASSSGGGNQPQHF
TRBD2 | TRBJ2-1 | few | 16 | TRBV19 | TGTGCCAGTAGTATAGTGGGGGGGTTGGGGTACAATGAGCAGTTCTTC | CASSIVGGLGYNEQFF
. | TRBJ2-3 | . | 13 | TRBV6-6 | TGTGCCTCTTCGGGACTTCTCACAGCTACGCAGTATTTT | CASSGLLTATQYF
. | TRBJ1-4 | . | 14 | TRBV4-1 | TGCGCCAGCAGCCCTGGAGGGTGGGAGGAAAAACTGTTTTTT | CASSPGGWEEKLFF
TRBD1 | TRBJ1-1 | . | 15 | TRBV5-8 | TGTGCCAGCAGCTATGGACAGGGGGCAAATACTGAAGCTTTCTTT | CASSYGQGANTEAFF
TRBD1 | TRBJ1-3 | . | 15 | TRBV6-1 | TGTGCCAGCAGCCAGGGACAGGCCTCTGGAAACACCATATATTTT | CASSQGQASGNTIYF
. | TRBJ2-1 | . | 15 | TRBV7-2 | TGTGCCAGCAGCTCCCGTTTAGTTACCCACAATGAGCAGTTCTTC | CASSSRLVTHNEQFF
TRBD1 | TRBJ1-1 | once | 14 | TRBV19 | TGTGCCAGTTACAATAACAGGGGCGCCACTGAAGCTTTCTTT | CASYNNRGATEAFF
. | TRBJ2-2 | few | 15 | TRBV7-9 | TGTGCCAGCAGCTTATCCCCGGGTTCAACCGGGGAGCTGTTTTTT | CASSLSPGSTGELFF
TRBD1 | TRBJ1-3 | . | 16 | TRBV7-2 | TGTGCCAGCAGCTTAGCAAGGACAGGGACTGGAAACACCATATATTTT | CASSLARTGTGNTIYF
TRBD1 | TRBJ2-5 | . | 15 | TRBV7-2 | TGTGCCAGCAGCTCGGGACAGGGGGCAAGAGAGACCCAGTACTTC | CASSSGQGARETQYF
TRBD1 | TRBJ2-5 | once | 16 | TRBV2 | TGTGCCAGCAGTGAAAGGGGGACAGGGATCAGGGAGACCCAGTACTTC | CASSERGTGIRETQYF
. | TRBJ1-5 | . | 17 | TRBV30 | TGTGCCTGGAGTCAAGCCCCGGGACTGTTTAGCAATCAGCCCCAGCATTTT | CAWSQAPGLFSNQPQHF
. | TRBJ2-7 | once | 13 | TRBV28 | TGTGCCAGCAGCCCCGGCGGCGGGAACGAGCAGTACTTC | CASSPGGGNEQYF